This T cell receptor (beta chain) was recorded in a study of cytomegalovirus exposure and HLA in healthy donors. V lost 0 bases, J lost 5 bases, and 14 bases lay in between. Germline V gene lookup returns CDR1 LNHNV and CDR2 YYDKDF (reference sequence). The CDR3 extends over 15 amino acids. Both 60 Vbeta primers and 13 Jbeta primers went into the PCR. Libraries were prepared by immunoSEQ multiplex PCR; TCRdb keeps only in-frame clonotypes and omits some of them. The repertoire includes about 15,000 clones, about 64% of them detected once, and approximately 15% sits in the top ten. Study findings and constraints: Most likely, a cluster of highly shared sequence variants arose as a sequencing artifact. Equally common other TCR beta chains were less clonally expanded than HLA-associated ones, a later analysis found. As a later analysis showed, a missense DCLRE1C variant was linked to trimming of TCR beta V- and J-genes.

Concerning this clone itself: No antigen is known for it.

The chain joins TRBV15 to TRBJ2-7; D uncertain. The clonotype was recovered from a woman aged 50 to 65 in good health and CMV-seropositive. The sample taken for sequencing was PBMCs. Here the CDR3 reads CATSREQGVRNEQYF. The DNA for the CDR3 is TGTGCCACCAGCAGAGAGCAAGGAGTCCGAAACGAGCAGTACTTC.